This T cell receptor beta chain comes out of a study of blood T cell repertoires in COVID-19. Cohorts were determined from participant-reported clinical history. The CDR3 is 13 residues long. V was trimmed by 2 bases and J by 6 bases, leaving 10 bases between them. CDR1 and CDR2 from the germline V gene are MNHEY and SVGAGI. TCRdb keeps only in-frame clones here, not all; method: immunoSEQ multiplex PCR. This table holds some 240,000 clones, 86% found once. This TCR came from a woman in her 40s with acute COVID-19. The V and J genes are TRBV6-5 and TRBJ1-1; the D gene is possibly TRBD1 (5 bases). The sequencing sample was made of PBMCs or T cells enriched from blood (not recorded which). The CDR3 DNA is TGTGCCAGCAGTTACGCGGGGCCTTCTGAAGCTTTCTTT. It is translated as CASSYAGPSEAFF.